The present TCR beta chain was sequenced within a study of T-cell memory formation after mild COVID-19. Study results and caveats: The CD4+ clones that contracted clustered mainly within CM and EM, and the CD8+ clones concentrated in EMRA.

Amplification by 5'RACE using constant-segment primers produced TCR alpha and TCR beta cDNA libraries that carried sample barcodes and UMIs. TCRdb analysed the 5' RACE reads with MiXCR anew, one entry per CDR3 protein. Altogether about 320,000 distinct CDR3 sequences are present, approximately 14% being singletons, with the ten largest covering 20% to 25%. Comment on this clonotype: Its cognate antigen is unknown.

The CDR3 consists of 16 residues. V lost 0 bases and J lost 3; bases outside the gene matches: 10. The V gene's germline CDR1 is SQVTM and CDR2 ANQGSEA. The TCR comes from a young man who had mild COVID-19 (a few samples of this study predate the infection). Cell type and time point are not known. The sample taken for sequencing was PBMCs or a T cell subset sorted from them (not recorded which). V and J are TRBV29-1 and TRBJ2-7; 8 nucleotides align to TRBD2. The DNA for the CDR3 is TGCAGCGTTGAAGAGACATTAGCGGGACAAGACTACGAGCAGTACTTC. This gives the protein CSVEETLAGQDYEQYF.